This T cell receptor beta chain was found in a study of CD8+CD57+ T cells in acquired aplastic anemia (dated by TCRdb to 2016 to 2018). With respect to the entire study: On average, sorted CD4+ and CD8+ cells yielded around 3.4 ug of extracted DNA, with a range of roughly 0.18 to 30 ug. An average of around 10 million reads for CD4+ cells and 11 million to 12 million reads for CD8+ cells was obtained from healthy donor samples. General conclusions and limits of the study: Roughly 29 CD8+ CDR3 sequences were shared between patients and controls but appeared highly expressed in patients and within their immunodominant clones. No significant difference in CD8+ Simpson's diversity was found between patients and healthy controls (P=0.060).

TCR beta VDJ combination and CDR3 sequence profiling used genomic DNA as the template. An Illumina HiSeq 2000 was the platform used for TCR repertoire sequencing. In the source study's methods: Repertoire assessment relied on Simpson's diversity index, CDR3 size and DJ length profiles, and TRBV/TRBJ rearrangement plots. The most abundant DNA sequence in the deep sequencing data was taken as the immunodominant clone. CDR3 amino acid sequences were screened for sharing across subjects and compared with published repertoires and the VDJdb database. TCRdb passed the public sequencing reads through fastp at Q25 and MiXCR, retaining productive beta sequences. Rows with one shared CDR3 protein collapse into an entry with the most common genes and DNA. TCRdb, not the original authors, processed these V and J calls. This sample comprises about 170,000 distinct CDR3 sequences, 55% to 75% of them detected only once. Clones ranked in the top ten supply about 41% of the sample.

The germline V gene encodes CDR1 SEHNR and CDR2 FQNEAQ (reference sequence). Including cysteine and phenylalanine, the CDR3 has 18 amino acids. Only the CDR3 portion is preserved as DNA: 54 bases, with reading frame beginning at the first base. For this chain, trimming is 5 bases at the V end and 0 bases at the J end, and the number of junction bases without a gene match is 11. There are many counts of this clonotype. Its antigen is not yet known. No much larger clonotype is one base removed from it; base qualities were not supplied. The study deep-sequenced TCR repertoires of sorted CD4+ and CD8+ blood T cells from severe aplastic anemia patients and healthy subjects. Ficoll-Paque density gradient centrifugation was used to isolate peripheral blood mononuclear cells. CD4+ and CD8+ T cells were sorted by FACS or magnetic beads before DNA extraction.

The receptor was isolated from a human donor in good health. In this chain, TRBV7-9 is recombined with TRBJ2-3; 10 of the junction bases match TRBD2. The sample taken for sequencing was sorted CD4+, CD8+, or CD8+CD57+ T cells (not recorded which) from PBMCs. The CDR3 region reads CASSPRLASGSSTDTQYF. Read as DNA, the sequence is TGTGCCAGCAGCCCCCGGCTGGCTAGCGGGAGCAGCACAGATACGCAGTATTTT.